This entry lists 32 T cell receptor beta chains sequenced from one sample in a study of Ad26.COV2.S vaccination and SARS-CoV-2 variants. The sample's treatment: roughly 19 received Ad26.COV2.S at low or high dose, single or two shots; about five received placebo; per-sample allocation not given. Samples came from day 63 after the first vaccine or placebo injection. TCRdb's copy holds only in-frame clones and misses some; the assay was immunoSEQ multiplex PCR. Seen here are about 400,000 clones, about 80% observed once, and the top ten hold about 8%. The material was peripheral blood, obtained in a trial of Ad26.COV2.S vaccine versus placebo. Every receptor here comes from a person aged 18-65 years who received the Ad26.COV2.S COVID-19 vaccine or a placebo.

This chain uses TRBV7-6 with TRBJ1-5; D is perhaps TRBD1 (5 bases). The CDR3 spans 13 residues. Trimming removed 8 bases at V and 5 bases at J, with 13 bases between. Germline values: CDR1 SGHVS, CDR2 FNYEAQ. This chain's CDR3 is CASSLRGDQPQHF. The CDR3, as DNA: TGTGCCAGCTCCCTCCGGGGGGATCAGCCCCAGCATTTT. The full variable domain, in which reference TRBV7-6 and TRBJ1-5 provide the parts outside the CDR3, is GAGVSQSPRYKVTKRGQDVALRCDPISGHVSLYWYRQALGQGPEFLTYFNYEAQQDKSGLPNDRFSAERPEGSISTLTIQRTEQRDSAMYRCASSLRGDQPQHFGDGTRLSIL.

The chain combines TRBV27 with TRBJ2-7; maybe TRBD2 (5 bases). V was shortened by 3 bases and J by 4 bases, with 13 bases between the two germline ends. This CDR3 comprises 14 residues. The germline V gene encodes CDR1 MNHEY and CDR2 SMNVEV (reference sequence). The CDR3 DNA reads TGTGCCAGCAGTTTTGCCGGGGATGGGTACGAGCAGTACTTC. It yields the protein CASSFAGDGYEQYF.

The rearrangement links TRBV5-1 to TRBJ2-3, with D hard to call. Germline V gene data show CDR1 as SGHRS and CDR2 as YFSETQ. The V end lost 2 bases, the J end lost 2 bases, and 12 bases lay between the germline ends. This CDR3 region has 15 residues. CDR3 bases: TGCGCCAGCAGCTTACCCCTCCCGTTCACAGATACGCAGTATTTT. It is translated as CASSLPLPFTDTQYF.

The genes are TRBV10-1 and TRBJ1-1; 7 bases map to TRBD1. Germline loops: CDR1 WNHNN, CDR2 SYGVQD (reference sequence). CDR3 size: 13 residues. The ends lost 7 bases at V and 11 bases at J; junction bases unmatched: 13. The CDR3 nucleotides read TGCGCCAGCATTACCCCAGGGGGGGAAGAGGCTTTCTTT. Amino acid sequence: CASITPGGEEAFF.

The chain combines TRBV3-1 (or the pseudogene TRBV3-2) with TRBJ1-2; no clear D gene. There are 13 residues in the CDR3. Trimming took off 1 base at V and 8 bases at J, with 11 bases between the two ends. Germline V CDR1 and CDR2: LGHDT, YNNKEL (reference sequence). The CDR3 is CASSQVTALGYTF. For the CDR3, the DNA is TGTGCCAGCAGCCAAGTAACAGCGCTCGGCTACACCTTC.

There are a few counts of this clone. This CDR3 is also generated by other DNA sequences in the sample. The chain uses TRBV19 and TRBJ1-1; D not certain. Germline loops: CDR1 LNHDA, CDR2 SQIVND (reference sequence). The CDR3 is made up of 11 amino acids. The V end lost 3 bases, the J end lost 5 bases, and 4 bases lay between the germline ends. CDR3 bases: TGTGCCAGTAGTATGGAAACTGAAGCTTTCTTT. As protein: CASSMETEAFF.

The chain couples TRBV6-5 to TRBJ2-7; D possibly corresponds to TRBD2 (6 bases). This CDR3 spans 14 amino acids. Trimming took 5 bases from V and 4 from J, leaving 15 bases between them. Germline CDR1 and CDR2: MNHEY and SVGAGI. This CDR3 is CASSPGARGYEQYF. CDR3 coding DNA: TGTGCCAGCAGTCCCGGAGCGCGGGGTTACGAGCAGTACTTC.

The gene calls are TRBV9 and TRBJ2-3, with no clear D. Per germline, CDR1 SGDLS and CDR2 YYNGEE. V lost 4 bases and J 1 base, leaving 16 bases between the germline ends. This CDR3 is 16 amino acids long. CDR3 protein: CASSPRIQVRTDTQYF. The CDR3 DNA follows: TGTGCCAGCAGCCCCCGTATTCAGGTTCGCACAGATACGCAGTATTTT.

The chain joins TRBV19 to TRBJ2-1; D tentatively fits TRBD1 or TRBD2 (5 bases each). The CDR3 has 15 amino acids. V was pared by 3 bases and J by 6 bases, with 15 bases between. Per the germline V gene, CDR1 is LNHDA and CDR2 is SQIVND (reference sequence). The CDR3 DNA sequence: TGTGCCAGTAGTATGATAACGGGACCCGGCAATGAGCAGTTCTTC. Translated, it gives CASSMITGPGNEQFF.

The CDR3 DNA reads as TGCGCCAGCAGCTTACGTCAAGCGGGGGGGCTACAGCAGTTCTTC. It yields the protein CASSLRQAGGLQQFF. The chain carries TRBV5-1 and TRBJ2-1, with 10 nucleotides matching TRBD2. Germline V lookup: CDR1 SGHRS, CDR2 YFSETQ. Trimming at V came to 2 bases and at J to 11 bases, leaving 10 bases not matched to a gene. This CDR3 has 15 amino acids.

The chain joins TRBV7-9 to TRBJ1-6, with D possibly TRBD1 on 6 matching bases. The CDR3 sequence is 17 residues long. CDR1 and CDR2 from the germline V gene are SEHNR and FQNEAQ (reference sequence). The V end lost 5 bases, the J end lost 7 bases, and 21 bases lay between the germline ends. In DNA form, the CDR3 reads TGTGCCAGCAGCCCTCAACGGTCGGGGGCCTGGAATTCACCCCTCCACTTT. Amino acid sequence: CASSPQRSGAWNSPLHF. Full variable domain (outside the CDR3, taken from reference TRBV7-9 and TRBJ1-6): DTGVSQNPRHKITKRGQNVTFRCDPISEHNRLYWYRQTLGQGPEFLTYFQNEAQLEKSRLLSDRFSAERPKGSFSTLEIQRTEQGDSAMYLCASSPQRSGAWNSPLHFGNGTRLTVT.

The chain employs TRBV7-9 and TRBJ2-1; TRBD1 aligns across 7 bases. Germline values: CDR1 SEHNR, CDR2 FQNEAQ (reference sequence). The junction had 5 bases not matched to a gene; V was cut back by 3 bases and J by 9 bases. The CDR3 runs 13 residues. CDR3 DNA sequence: TGTGCCAGCAGCTTGACAGGGTCTACTGAGCAGTTCTTC. Translating gives CASSLTGSTEQFF.

This clone turned up a few times. The CDR3: CASSARHQGGEQYF. CDR3 nucleotides: TGTGCCAGCAGCGCCAGACACCAGGGTGGGGAGCAGTACTTC. The V call is TRBV7-2, the J call TRBJ2-7, with D maybe TRBD1 (5 bases). Germline values: CDR1 SGHTA, CDR2 FQGNSA. The CDR3 length is 14 residues. Trimming took off 5 bases at V and 7 bases at J, with 18 bases between the two ends.

The V call is TRBV11-3, the J call TRBJ2-1; TRBD1 or TRBD2 may be the D gene (5 bases each). Deletions cut 5 bases from V and 7 bases from J, with 21 bases between. In germline, CDR1 is SGHNT, CDR2 YENEEA. The CDR3 sequence is 16 residues long. CDR3 bases: TGTGCCAGCAGCGGAGAGGGGCTAGCCGACTTTAATGAGCAGTTCTTC. Translating gives CASSGEGLADFNEQFF. Looking up the rest from reference TRBV11-3 and TRBJ2-1 gives the full variable domain: EAGVVQSPRYKIIEKKQPVAFWCNPISGHNTLYWYLQNLGQGPELLIRYENEEAVDDSQLPKDRFSAERLKGVDSTLKIQPAELGDSAVYLCASSGEGLADFNEQFFGPGTRLTVL.

In its sample, this clone was seen a few times. CDR3 residues: CASSAYRGLGANVLTF. The CDR3, as DNA: TGTGCCAGCAGCGCCTACAGGGGGCTCGGGGCCAACGTCCTGACTTTC. This chain joins TRBV3-1 (or the pseudogene TRBV3-2) and TRBJ2-6; TRBD1 matches 9 bases. The CDR3 contains 16 residues. The V gene end was trimmed by 5 bases and the J gene end by 4 bases; junction bases not matched to a gene: 6. Germline CDR1 LGHDT, CDR2 YNNKEL (reference sequence).

This clone appeared once. This chain uses TRBV6-5 with TRBJ2-7; D may be TRBD1 (6 bases). Germline V gene data show CDR1 as MNHEY and CDR2 as SVGAGI. V was clipped by 8 bases and J by 1 base, with 15 bases between them. The CDR3 runs 14 residues. CDR3: CASRTGPSSYEQYF. CDR3 nucleotide sequence: TGTGCCAGCCGTACAGGGCCCTCGTCCTACGAGCAGTACTTC.

The J gene is TRBJ2-3, the V gene TRBV2; D perhaps matches TRBD2 (6 bases). Germline values: CDR1 SNHLY, CDR2 FYNNEI. The CDR3 length is 15 residues. V gave up 6 bases and J gave up 0 bases, with 13 bases separating them. The CDR3 sequence is CASSGLASSTDTQYF. The DNA of the CDR3 is TGTGCCAGCAGCGGTCTAGCGAGTAGCACAGATACGCAGTATTTT.

This clone was seen many times. The chain joins TRBV4-1 to TRBJ1-3; D gene unclear. V lost 4 bases and J 2 bases, leaving 12 bases between the germline ends. CDR3 length: 15 residues. The germline gives CDR1 MGHRA, CDR2 YSYEKL. CDR3 region: CASSPNGRTGNTIYF. CDR3 sequence (DNA): TGCGCCAGCAGCCCCAATGGAAGGACTGGAAACACCATATATTTT.

The rearrangement uses TRBV6-5 and TRBJ1-6; D ambiguous. V dropped 0 bases and J dropped 6 bases, with 12 bases sitting between them. Germline assignment: CDR1 MNHEY and CDR2 SVGAGI. CDR3 length equals 16 residues. CDR3: CASSYSILVPNSPLHF. The CDR3, as DNA: TGTGCCAGCAGTTACTCGATATTAGTTCCTAATTCACCCCTCCACTTT.

The rearrangement uses TRBV13 and TRBJ2-1, with unresolved D. The germline V gene encodes CDR1 PRHDT and CDR2 FYEKMQ (reference sequence). This CDR3 comprises 13 residues. Deletions cut 1 base from V and 7 bases from J, with 8 bases between. The CDR3 loop is CASSLEPQNEQFF. Written as DNA, the CDR3 is TGTGCCAGCAGCTTAGAGCCACAGAATGAGCAGTTCTTC.

The rearrangement links TRBV25-1 to TRBJ2-3; possibly TRBD2 for D (7 bases). The germline gives CDR1 MGHDK, CDR2 SYGVNS. Deletions cut 0 bases from V and 2 bases from J, with 15 bases between. This CDR3 comprises 17 residues. CDR3 bases: TGTGCCAGCAGTGAATATCTGGCGGGGGCCTACACAGATACGCAGTATTTT. Its protein product is CASSEYLAGAYTDTQYF. Full variable domain (remainder filled in from reference TRBV25-1 and TRBJ2-3): EADIYQTPRYLVIGTGKKITLECSQTMGHDKMYWYQQDPGMELHLIHYSYGVNSTEKGDLSSESTVSRIRTEHFPLTLESARPSHTSQYLCASSEYLAGAYTDTQYFGPGTRLTVL.

The chain uses TRBV6-1 and TRBJ2-2; D perhaps matches TRBD1 (6 bases). The CDR3 is 15 residues long. Germline loops: CDR1 MNHNS, CDR2 SASEGT. Trimming removed 6 bases from V and 8 bases from J, with 19 bases in between. The CDR3 reads CASSYSGDRWGELFF. The CDR3 DNA reads as TGTGCCAGCAGCTATTCAGGGGACCGTTGGGGGGAGCTGTTTTTT.

This clone was detected a few times. CDR3 region: CASSAGQGVSGYTF. The CDR3 DNA reads TGTGCCAGCAGCGCCGGACAGGGGGTTTCCGGCTACACCTTC. The chain carries TRBV5-4 and TRBJ1-2; TRBD1 agrees at 10 bases. The junction had 8 bases not matched to a gene; V was cut back by 4 bases and J by 8 bases. The germline V gene has CDR1 SGHNT and CDR2 YYREEE (reference sequence). The CDR3 has 14 amino acids.

The chain employs TRBV19 and TRBJ2-1; a weak D match, TRBD1 (5 bases). From germline, CDR1 is LNHDA and CDR2 SQIVND (reference sequence). Trimming took 5 bases from V and 9 from J, leaving 14 bases between them. The CDR3 has 13 residues. CDR3 protein: CASSDSLLAEQFF. The CDR3 region has the DNA TGTGCCAGTAGTGACAGTCTCCTCGCTGAGCAGTTCTTC.

V is TRBV6-5 and J is TRBJ2-7; D possibly corresponds to TRBD2 (6 bases). The CDR3 sequence is 13 residues long. The germline V and J ends were trimmed by 4 bases and 4 bases, with 11 bases remaining between them. CDR1 is MNHEY, CDR2 SVGAGI, per germline. The CDR3 DNA is TGTGCCAGCAGTTTCCTCAGCGGGTACGAGCAGTACTTC. This gives the protein CASSFLSGYEQYF.

This chain joins TRBV10-2 and TRBJ2-2; D is unclear. Trimming took off 2 bases at V and 5 bases at J, with 12 bases between the two ends. Germline V gene sequence: CDR1 WSHSY, CDR2 SAAADI. There are 15 residues in the CDR3. The CDR3 DNA sequence: TGCGCCAGCAGTGAGCAGGAGATTCCGACCGGGGAGCTGTTTTTT. Protein: CASSEQEIPTGELFF.

This clone was observed a single time. The V and J genes are TRBV5-6 and TRBJ2-1; the D is unclear. The CDR3 sequence is 13 residues long. V lost 1 base to trimming and J lost 12 bases, with 14 bases between them. Germline lookup yields CDR1 SGHDT and CDR2 YYEEEE. The CDR3 here is CASSLSWPPRQFF. DNA of the CDR3: TGTGCCAGCAGCTTGTCTTGGCCCCCCCGGCAGTTCTTC. Full variable domain (outside the CDR3, taken from reference TRBV5-6 and TRBJ2-1): DAGVTQSPTHLIKTRGQQVTLRCSPKSGHDTVSWYQQALGQGPQFIFQYYEEEERQRGNFPDRFSGHQFPNYSSELNVNALLLGDSALYLCASSLSWPPRQFFGPGTRLTVL.

The rearrangement joins TRBV12-3 or TRBV12-4 to TRBJ1-1, with D perhaps TRBD1 (5 bases). The CDR3 is made up of 12 amino acids. The germline V and J ends were trimmed by 5 bases and 8 bases, with 12 bases remaining between them. CDR3 sequence (DNA): TGTGCCAGCAGTACGACAGAGATGGAAGCTTTCTTT. Encoded protein: CASSTTEMEAFF.

This rearrangement joins TRBV27 to TRBJ2-1, with D hard to call. Germline V gene sequence: CDR1 MNHEY, CDR2 SMNVEV (reference sequence). This CDR3 has 13 amino acids. The V and J ends lost 2 bases and 2 bases respectively, with 4 bases between them. This CDR3 reads CASSLRTYNEQFF. The CDR3 bases are TGTGCCAGCAGTTTACGGACCTACAATGAGCAGTTCTTC.

This clone was recorded a few times. The chain is built from TRBV2 and TRBJ1-1; TRBD1 matches 7 bases. CDR3 length: 13 amino acids. Unmatched junction bases numbered 3, after V lost 4 bases and J lost 4 bases. Germline V gene lookup returns CDR1 SNHLY and CDR2 FYNNEI. CDR3 DNA sequence: TGTGCCAGCAGTGTGACAGGGACCACTGAAGCTTTCTTT. Protein: CASSVTGTTEAFF.

CDR3 coding DNA: TGTGCCAGCAGTTGGGGCCAGAACACTGAAGCTTTCTTT. Amino acid sequence: CASSWGQNTEAFF. The chain links TRBV28 to TRBJ1-1; TRBD1 might be the D (5 bases). Germline V lookup: CDR1 MDHEN, CDR2 SYDVKM. The CDR3 spans 13 residues. V was clipped by 4 bases and J by 1 base, with 7 bases between them.

The chain links TRBV10-2 to TRBJ2-3; D perhaps matches TRBD2 (5 bases). The V end was cut by 8 bases, the J end by 0 bases, with 15 bases between. Germline V CDR1 and CDR2: WSHSY, SAAADI. The CDR3 has 15 residues. DNA of the CDR3: TGCGCCAGCCCCCCCGGGGAAGCTAGCACAGATACGCAGTATTTT. Translating it yields CASPPGEASTDTQYF.